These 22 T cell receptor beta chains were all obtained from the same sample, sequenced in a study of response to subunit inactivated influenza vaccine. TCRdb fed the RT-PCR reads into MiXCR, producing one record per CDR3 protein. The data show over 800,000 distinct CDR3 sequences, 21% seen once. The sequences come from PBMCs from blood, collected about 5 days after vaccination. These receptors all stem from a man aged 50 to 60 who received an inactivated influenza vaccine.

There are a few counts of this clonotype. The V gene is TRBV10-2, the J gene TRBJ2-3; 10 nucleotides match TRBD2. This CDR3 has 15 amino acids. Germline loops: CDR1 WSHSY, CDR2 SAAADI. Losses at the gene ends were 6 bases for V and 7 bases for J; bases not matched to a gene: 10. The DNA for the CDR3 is TGCGCCAGCAGCGGTGGAGCGGGGGGGTTCAATACGCAGTATTTT. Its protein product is CASSGGAGGFNTQYF.

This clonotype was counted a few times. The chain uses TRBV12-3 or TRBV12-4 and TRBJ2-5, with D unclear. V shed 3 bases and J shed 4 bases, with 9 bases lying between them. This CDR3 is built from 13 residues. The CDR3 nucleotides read TGTGCCAGCAGTTTTCTACGTGGAGAGACCCAGTACTTC. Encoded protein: CASSFLRGETQYF.

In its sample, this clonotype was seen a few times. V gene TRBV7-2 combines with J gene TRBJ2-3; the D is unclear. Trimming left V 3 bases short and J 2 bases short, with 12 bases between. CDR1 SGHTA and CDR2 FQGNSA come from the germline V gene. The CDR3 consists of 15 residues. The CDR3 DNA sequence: TGTGCCAGCAGCTTTGGGCGGATTGCCACAGATACGCAGTATTTT. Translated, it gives CASSFGRIATDTQYF.

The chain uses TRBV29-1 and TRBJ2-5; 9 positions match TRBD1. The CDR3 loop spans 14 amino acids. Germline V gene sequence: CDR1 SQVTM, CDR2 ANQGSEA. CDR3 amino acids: CRLPDRGKVETQYF. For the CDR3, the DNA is TGCAGGCTCCCGGACAGGGGAAAGGTAGAGACCCAGTACTTC. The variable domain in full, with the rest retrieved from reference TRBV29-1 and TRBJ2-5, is SAVISQKPSRDICQRGTSLTIQCQVDSQVTMMFWYRQQPGQSLTLIATANQGSEATYESGFVIDKFPISRPNLTFSTLTVSNMSPEDSSIYLCRLPDRGKVETQYFGPGTRLLVL.

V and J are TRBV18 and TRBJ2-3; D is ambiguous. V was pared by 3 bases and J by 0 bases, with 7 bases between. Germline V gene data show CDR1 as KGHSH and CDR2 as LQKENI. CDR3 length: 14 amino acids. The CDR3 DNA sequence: TGTGCCAGCTCACCTGCAGAGAGCACAGATACGCAGTATTTT. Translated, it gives CASSPAESTDTQYF.

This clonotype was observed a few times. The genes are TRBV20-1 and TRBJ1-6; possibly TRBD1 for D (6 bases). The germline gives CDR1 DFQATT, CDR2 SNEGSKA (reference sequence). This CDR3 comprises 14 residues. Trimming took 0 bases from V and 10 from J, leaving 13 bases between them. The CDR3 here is CSARESGERSPLHF. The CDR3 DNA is TGCAGTGCTAGAGAGTCAGGGGAGAGGTCACCCCTCCACTTT.

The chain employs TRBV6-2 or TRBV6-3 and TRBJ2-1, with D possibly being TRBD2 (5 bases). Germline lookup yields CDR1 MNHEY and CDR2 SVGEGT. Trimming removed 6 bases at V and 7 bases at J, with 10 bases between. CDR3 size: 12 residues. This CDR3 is CASSNLANEQFF. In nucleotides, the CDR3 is TGTGCCAGCAGCAACCTAGCTAATGAGCAGTTCTTC.

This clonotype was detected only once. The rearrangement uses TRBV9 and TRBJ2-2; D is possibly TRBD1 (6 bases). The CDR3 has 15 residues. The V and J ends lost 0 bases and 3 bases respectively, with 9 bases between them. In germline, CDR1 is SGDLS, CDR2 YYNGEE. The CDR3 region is CASSVVGADTGELFF. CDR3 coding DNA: TGTGCCAGCAGCGTAGTGGGGGCTGACACCGGGGAGCTGTTTTTT.

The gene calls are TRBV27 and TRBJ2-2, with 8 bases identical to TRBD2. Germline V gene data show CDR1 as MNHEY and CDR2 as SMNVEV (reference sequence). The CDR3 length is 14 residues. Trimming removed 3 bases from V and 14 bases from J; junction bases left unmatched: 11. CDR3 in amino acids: CASSLEGLAGGLFF. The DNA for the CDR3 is TGTGCCAGCAGTTTGGAGGGGCTAGCGGGCGGACTGTTTTTT.

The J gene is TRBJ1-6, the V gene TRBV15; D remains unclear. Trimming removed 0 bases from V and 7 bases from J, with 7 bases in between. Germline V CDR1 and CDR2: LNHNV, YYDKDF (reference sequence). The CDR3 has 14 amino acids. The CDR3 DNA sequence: TGTGCCACCAGCAGAGACTCATTAAATTCACCCCTCCACTTT. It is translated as CATSRDSLNSPLHF.

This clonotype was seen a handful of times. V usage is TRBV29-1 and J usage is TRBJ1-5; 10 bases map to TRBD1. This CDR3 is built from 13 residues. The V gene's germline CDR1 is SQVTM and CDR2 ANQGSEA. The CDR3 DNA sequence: TGCAGTGGGGGGACAGGGGCCGGCCAGCCCCAGCATTTT. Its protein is CSGGTGAGQPQHF.

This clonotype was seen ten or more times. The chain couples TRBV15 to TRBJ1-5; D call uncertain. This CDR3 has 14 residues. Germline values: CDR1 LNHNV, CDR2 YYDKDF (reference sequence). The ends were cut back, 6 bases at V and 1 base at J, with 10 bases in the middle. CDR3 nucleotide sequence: TGTGCCACCAGGAGGACGGCAAGCAATCAGCCCCAGCATTTT. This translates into CATRRTASNQPQHF.

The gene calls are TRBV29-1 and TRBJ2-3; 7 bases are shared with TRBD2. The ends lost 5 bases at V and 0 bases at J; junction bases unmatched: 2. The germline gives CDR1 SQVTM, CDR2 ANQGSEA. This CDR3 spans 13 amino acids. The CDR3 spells CSVLGGSTDTQYF. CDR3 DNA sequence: TGCAGCGTTCTGGGGGGGAGCACAGATACGCAGTATTTT.

The chain's CDR3 is CASRNTDNEQFF. The CDR3 DNA is TGTGCCAGCAGGAATACGGACAATGAGCAGTTCTTC. The chain uses TRBV12-3 or TRBV12-4 and TRBJ2-1; D gene uncertain. This CDR3 is 12 amino acids long. V was trimmed by 6 bases and J by 5 bases, leaving 8 bases between them.

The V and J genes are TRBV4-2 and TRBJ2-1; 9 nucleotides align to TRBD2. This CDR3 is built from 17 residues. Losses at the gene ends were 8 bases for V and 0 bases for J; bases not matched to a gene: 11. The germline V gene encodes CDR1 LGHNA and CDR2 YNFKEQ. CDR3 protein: CASGPGGGGGSYNEQFF. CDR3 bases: TGTGCCAGCGGCCCCGGCGGCGGGGGGGGCTCCTACAATGAGCAGTTCTTC.

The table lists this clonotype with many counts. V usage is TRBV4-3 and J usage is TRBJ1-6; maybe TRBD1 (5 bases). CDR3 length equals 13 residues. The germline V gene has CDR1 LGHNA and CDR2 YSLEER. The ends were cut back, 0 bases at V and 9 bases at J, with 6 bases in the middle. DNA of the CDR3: TGCGCCAGCAGCCAAGACCAGGGTTCACCCCTCCACTTT. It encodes CASSQDQGSPLHF.

The DNA of the CDR3 is TGTGCCAGCAGCACCCGAAGCTCCTATAATTCACCCCTCCACTTT. As protein: CASSTRSSYNSPLHF. The chain has TRBV7-6 and TRBJ1-6; D is unresolved. CDR3 length: 15 amino acids. In germline, CDR1 is SGHVS, CDR2 FNYEAQ. Trimming took 5 bases from V and 0 from J, leaving 8 bases between them. The full variable domain, completed using reference TRBV7-6 and TRBJ1-6, is GAGVSQSPRYKVTKRGQDVALRCDPISGHVSLYWYRQALGQGPEFLTYFNYEAQQDKSGLPNDRFSAERPEGSISTLTIQRTEQRDSAMYRCASSTRSSYNSPLHFGNGTRLTVT.

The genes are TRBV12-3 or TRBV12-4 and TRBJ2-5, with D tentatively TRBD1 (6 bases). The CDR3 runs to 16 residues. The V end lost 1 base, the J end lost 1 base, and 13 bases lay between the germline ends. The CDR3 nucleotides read TGTGCCAGCAGTTTAGGGGGGCTCTCGCCCCAAGAGACCCAGTACTTC. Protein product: CASSLGGLSPQETQYF.

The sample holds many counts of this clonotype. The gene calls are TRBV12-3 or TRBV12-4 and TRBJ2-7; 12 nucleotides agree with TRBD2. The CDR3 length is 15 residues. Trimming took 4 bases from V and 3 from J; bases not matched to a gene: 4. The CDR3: CASSSRTSGDYEQYF. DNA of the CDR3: TGTGCCAGCAGTTCACGGACTAGCGGGGACTACGAGCAGTACTTC.

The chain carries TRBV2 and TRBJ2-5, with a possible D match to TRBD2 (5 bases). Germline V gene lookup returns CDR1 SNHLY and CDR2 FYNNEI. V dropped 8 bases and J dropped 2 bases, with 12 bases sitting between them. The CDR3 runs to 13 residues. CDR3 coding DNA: TGTGCCAGCCTCGTAGAGCGGCAAGAGACCCAGTACTTC. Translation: CASLVERQETQYF. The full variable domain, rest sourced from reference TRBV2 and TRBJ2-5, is EPEVTQTPSHQVTQMGQEVILRCVPISNHLYFYWYRQILGQKVEFLVSFYNNEISEKSEIFDDQFSVERPDGSNFTLKIRSTKLEDSAMYFCASLVERQETQYFGPGTRLLVL.

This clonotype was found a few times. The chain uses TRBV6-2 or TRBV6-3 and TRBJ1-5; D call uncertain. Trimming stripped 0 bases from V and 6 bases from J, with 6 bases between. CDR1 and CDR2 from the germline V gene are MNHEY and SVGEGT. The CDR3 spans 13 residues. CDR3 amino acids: CASSYSSIQPQHF. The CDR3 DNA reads TGTGCCAGCAGTTACTCGAGTATTCAGCCCCAGCATTTT.

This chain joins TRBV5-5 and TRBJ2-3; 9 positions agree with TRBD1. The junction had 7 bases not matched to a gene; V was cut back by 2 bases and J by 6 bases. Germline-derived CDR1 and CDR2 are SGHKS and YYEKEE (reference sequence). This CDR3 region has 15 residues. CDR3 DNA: TGTGCCAGCAGCTTTTCCGGGACAGGGAGGGATACGCAGTATTTT. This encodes CASSFSGTGRDTQYF.